Following are 22 T cell receptor beta chains from one sample sequenced in a study of T cell repertoires in cytomegalovirus infection. TCRdb reprocessed the reads via MiXCR and lists one record per CDR3 protein. Seen here are approximately 770,000 distinct CDR3 sequences, approximately 32% observed once, and the top ten hold around 13%. The antigens these receptors bind are not known. Sequencing used cultured CD8+ T cells from PBMCs, obtained from culture after CMV antigen stimulation. The receptors here all came from a human donor in good health (CMV status not recorded). Some clones in this sample may be carry-over from other donors' samples.

V is TRBV10-3 and J is TRBJ2-3; tentative D call: TRBD2 (7 bases). V was pared by 6 bases and J by 5 bases, with 21 bases between. The CDR3 contains 16 residues. Germline V CDR1 and CDR2: ENHRY, SYGVKD. CDR3 region: CAIRDKSGGQRDTQYF. For the CDR3, the DNA is TGTGCCATCAGGGACAAGTCGGGGGGCCAGAGAGATACGCAGTATTTT.

In this sample, this clonotype turned up a few times. This chain connects TRBV27 to TRBJ2-1; D is possibly TRBD2 (5 bases). Per germline, CDR1 MNHEY and CDR2 SMNVEV (reference sequence). The CDR3 is made up of 16 amino acids. Between the trimmed V and J ends, which lost 2 bases and 0 bases, there was a span of 11 bases. The CDR3 bases are TGTGCCAGCAGTTTAAGCGGATTTAGCTCCTACAATGAGCAGTTCTTC. Its translation: CASSLSGFSSYNEQFF.

The rearrangement links TRBV10-3 to TRBJ2-1; TRBD2 matches 7 bases. J gave up 5 bases and V 7 bases, and 11 bases lay outside the gene matches. The CDR3 loop spans 15 amino acids. Per the germline V gene, CDR1 is ENHRY and CDR2 is SYGVKD. CDR3 protein: CAITIGLGTDNEQFF. For the CDR3, the DNA is TGTGCCATCACTATCGGACTAGGCACCGACAATGAGCAGTTCTTC.

J is TRBJ2-7 and V is TRBV5-5; 13 positions match TRBD2. V shed 3 bases and J 2 bases; nucleotides not matched to a gene: 8. Germline values: CDR1 SGHKS, CDR2 YYEKEE (reference sequence). CDR3 length: 17 amino acids. The CDR3 loop is CASSWDGTSGVPYEQYF. The DNA for the CDR3 is TGTGCCAGCAGCTGGGACGGGACTAGCGGGGTTCCCTACGAGCAGTACTTC.

This chain uses TRBV4-1 with TRBJ2-1; D might be TRBD2 (7 bases). This CDR3 comprises 13 residues. With 1 base removed from V and 10 bases from J, the gap between germline ends came to 11 bases. Germline V lookup: CDR1 MGHRA, CDR2 YSYEKL. DNA for the CDR3: TGCGCCAGCAGCCAAGGTGGGGGGGGCGAGCAGTTCTTC. The encoded protein is CASSQGGGGEQFF.

The CDR3 protein is CASSYSAGISYEQYF. CDR3 DNA: TGTGCCAGCAGTTACTCTGCAGGGATCTCCTACGAGCAGTACTTC. The chain recombines TRBV6-5 with TRBJ2-7; a possible D gene is TRBD1 (5 bases). This CDR3 contains 15 residues. CDR1 and CDR2 (germline): MNHEY, SVGAGI. V was shortened by 0 bases and J by 0 bases, with 9 bases between the two germline ends.

CDR3: CASSIAWQSNTEAFF. The DNA of the CDR3 is TGTGCCAGTAGTATAGCGTGGCAAAGCAACACTGAAGCTTTCTTT. This chain links TRBV19 with TRBJ1-1; D ambiguous. The CDR3 contains 15 residues. Trimming left V 1 base short and J 2 bases short, with 11 bases between. Germline V gene data show CDR1 as LNHDA and CDR2 as SQIVND (reference sequence).

The chain employs TRBV14 and TRBJ2-7; the D is unclear. This CDR3 is 12 amino acids long. The germline gives CDR1 SGHDN, CDR2 FVKESK. The V end lost 0 bases, the J end lost 6 bases, and 6 bases lay between the germline ends. The chain's CDR3 is CASSQDPAEQYV. DNA for the CDR3: TGTGCCAGCAGCCAAGATCCAGCCGAGCAGTACGTC.

Only a few counts were recorded for this clonotype. The rearrangement links TRBV7-9 to TRBJ2-7, with 8 bases fitting TRBD1. Looked up from germline, CDR1 is SEHNR and CDR2 is FQNEAQ (reference sequence). The V gene end was trimmed by 5 bases and the J gene end by 5 bases; junction bases not matched to a gene: 5. There are 13 residues in the CDR3. The CDR3 bases are TGTGCCAGCAGCCCAGGGGGCGGCGACGAGCAGTACGTC. It encodes CASSPGGGDEQYV.

In its sample, this clonotype was seen many times. This chain uses TRBV27 with TRBJ1-2; TRBD1 is a possible D gene (6 bases). Germline V gene data show CDR1 as MNHEY and CDR2 as SMNVEV (reference sequence). This CDR3 region has 15 residues. The V and J ends lost 6 bases and 6 bases respectively, with 20 bases between them. In DNA form, the CDR3 reads TGTGCCAGCAGACACAATGGGGGCGCTTCCAATGGCTACACCTTC. Protein product: CASRHNGGASNGYTF.

The V and J genes are TRBV28 and TRBJ2-1; D call uncertain. The CDR3 has 13 amino acids. Germline CDR1 is MDHEN and CDR2 is SYDVKM. Trimming took off 6 bases at V and 9 bases at J, with 15 bases between the two ends. CDR3 protein: CASSLIGKGEQFF. As DNA, the CDR3 is TGTGCCAGCAGCTTGATAGGGAAAGGTGAGCAGTTCTTC.

A few counts support this clonotype. J is TRBJ2-7 and V is TRBV27, with 7 bases matching TRBD1. Germline V gives CDR1 MNHEY, CDR2 SMNVEV (reference sequence). V trimming: 2 bases; J trimming: 0 bases; junction bases outside the gene matches: 4. CDR3 length: 15 residues. CDR3 in DNA: TGTGCCAGCAGTTTAAGGACAGGAGTCTCCTACGAGCAGTACGTC. It codes for CASSLRTGVSYEQYV.

This clonotype has just a few counts. The V and J genes are TRBV6-5 and TRBJ2-3; possibly TRBD2 for D (7 bases). V lost 4 bases and J lost 0, with 17 bases in between. Germline V lookup: CDR1 MNHEY, CDR2 SVGAGI. The CDR3 consists of 17 residues. The CDR3 here is CASSFYGGRASTDTQYF. The CDR3 bases are TGTGCCAGCAGTTTCTACGGGGGGCGGGCTAGCACAGATACGCAGTATTTT.

V is TRBV4-1 and J is TRBJ2-7, with D possibly matching TRBD1 (5 bases). The germline V gene encodes CDR1 MGHRA and CDR2 YSYEKL. Trimming removed 5 bases from V and 1 base from J, with 12 bases in between. The CDR3 runs to 14 residues. The CDR3 region is CASSTQAGSYEQYF. CDR3 in DNA: TGCGCCAGCAGCACCCAGGCAGGGTCCTACGAGCAGTACTTC.

This rearrangement joins TRBV20-1 to TRBJ2-7, with D perhaps matching TRBD2 (6 bases). From germline, CDR1 is DFQATT and CDR2 SNEGSKA (reference sequence). Deletions cut 6 bases from V and 2 bases from J, with 17 bases between. This CDR3 has 14 residues. CDR3 amino acids: CSARTADYPYEQYV. Written as DNA, the CDR3 is TGCAGTGCGCGAACGGCGGACTACCCCTACGAGCAGTACGTC.

The V gene is TRBV28, the J gene TRBJ1-1; D remains unclear. The CDR3 spans 15 residues. V was cut by 6 bases and J by 0 bases, with 14 bases left in between. Germline V gives CDR1 MDHEN, CDR2 SYDVKM. CDR3 sequence reads: CASRSGELMNTEAFF. Written as DNA, the CDR3 is TGTGCCAGCAGGTCCGGGGAGCTTATGAACACTGAAGCTTTCTTT.

In its sample, this clonotype was seen a few times. The chain carries TRBV10-3 and TRBJ2-1, with D possibly being TRBD2 (6 bases). The V gene lost 8 bases and the J gene lost 5 bases, with 16 bases spanning the gap. Germline CDR1 reads ENHRY; CDR2 reads SYGVKD. The CDR3 covers 14 residues. CDR3 residues: CAIGDSPSHNEQFF. The CDR3 bases are TGTGCCATCGGGGACTCCCCGTCCCACAATGAGCAGTTCTTC.

This clonotype was counted only a few times. This rearrangement joins TRBV6-2 or TRBV6-3 to TRBJ2-3; TRBD1 agrees at 8 bases. From germline, CDR1 is MNHEY and CDR2 SVGEGT. Trimming took 0 bases from V and 0 from J; bases not matched to a gene: 5. The CDR3 runs to 17 residues. The CDR3 sequence: CASSYSPDRASTDTQYF. The DNA for the CDR3 is TGTGCCAGCAGTTACTCCCCGGACAGGGCAAGCACAGATACGCAGTATTTT.

This rearrangement joins TRBV7-3 to TRBJ2-3; D is ambiguous. The CDR3 has 16 residues. Germline CDR1 SGHTA, CDR2 FQGTGA. Trimming stripped 8 bases from V and 0 bases from J, with 18 bases between. CDR3: CASAQSVISSTDTQYF. CDR3 DNA sequence: TGTGCCAGCGCACAAAGCGTGATCTCTAGCACAGATACGCAGTATTTT.

The chain couples TRBV20-1 to TRBJ2-3; 10 nucleotides line up with TRBD2. Germline CDR1 reads DFQATT; CDR2 reads SNEGSKA (reference sequence). The length of the CDR3 is 16 residues. Germline trimming cut 1 base from V and 6 bases from J; bases unmatched to any gene: 10. The CDR3 nucleotides read TGCAGTGCTAGAGTGGAAGCGGGGGGGCGTGTGGATACGCAGTATTTT. The encoded protein is CSARVEAGGRVDTQYF.

This clonotype was detected a few times. The chain joins TRBV6-5 to TRBJ1-6; 9 nucleotides match TRBD1. Germline CDR1 is MNHEY and CDR2 is SVGAGI. The CDR3 runs 14 residues. V was clipped by 4 bases and J by 10 bases; unmatched bases: 5. The CDR3, as DNA: TGTGCCAGCAGTTGGACAGGGGTGGGATCACCCCTCCACTTT. Its translation is CASSWTGVGSPLHF.

V is TRBV5-5 and J is TRBJ1-5; no reliable D call. The CDR3 consists of 16 residues. Trimming took 3 bases from V and 2 from J, leaving 15 bases between them. CDR1 SGHKS and CDR2 YYEKEE come from the germline V gene (reference sequence). CDR3 in DNA: TGTGCCAGCAGCTCCTACCCGGTTATCGGCAATCAGCCCCAGCATTTT. Translated: CASSSYPVIGNQPQHF.